The 8 T cell receptor beta chains listed next were all sequenced from one sample in a study of blood T cell repertoires in COVID-19. The repertoire was sequenced with immunoSEQ multiplex PCR; TCRdb's copy has only in-frame clones and lacks some. This table holds 200,000 to 250,000 clones, approximately 86% found once. The sample taken for sequencing was PBMCs or T cells enriched from blood (not recorded which). These TCRs come from a woman aged 40 to 55 with acute COVID-19.

The chain has TRBV11-2 and TRBJ2-7, with a possible D match to TRBD2 (5 bases). V shed 5 bases and J shed 1 base, with 15 bases lying between them. Looked up from germline, CDR1 is SGHAT and CDR2 is FQNNGV. CDR3 length: 15 amino acids. The CDR3 DNA is TGTGCCAGCAGCACCGCTACTAGTTTATCCTACGAGCAGTACTTC. Protein sequence: CASSTATSLSYEQYF. The complete variable domain, with remaining parts taken from reference TRBV11-2 and TRBJ2-7, reads EAGVAQSPRYKIIEKRQSVAFWCNPISGHATLYWYQQILGQGPKLLIQFQNNGVVDDSQLPKDRFSAERLKGVDSTLKIQPAKLEDSAVYLCASSTATSLSYEQYFGPGTRLTVT.

V is TRBV18 and J is TRBJ1-1; weak D call: TRBD1 (5 bases). Trimming took off 3 bases at V and 8 bases at J, with 13 bases between the two ends. The CDR3 loop spans 13 amino acids. CDR1 is KGHSH and CDR2 is LQKENI in the germline V gene. CDR3 loop: CASSPRQTTEAFF. CDR3 bases: TGTGCCAGCTCACCCCGACAGACCACCGAAGCTTTCTTT.

This chain uses TRBV2 with TRBJ2-3; 9 bases agree with TRBD2. This CDR3 has 15 residues. Trimming removed 3 bases from V and 2 bases from J; junction bases left unmatched: 3. Germline V CDR1 and CDR2: SNHLY, FYNNEI. CDR3 bases: TGTGCCAGCAGTGAGGGACTAGCAGTCACAGATACGCAGTATTTT. Translated: CASSEGLAVTDTQYF. Full variable domain (rest looked up from reference TRBV2 and TRBJ2-3): EPEVTQTPSHQVTQMGQEVILRCVPISNHLYFYWYRQILGQKVEFLVSFYNNEISEKSEIFDDQFSVERPDGSNFTLKIRSTKLEDSAMYFCASSEGLAVTDTQYFGPGTRLTVL.

This clone was detected many times. The gene calls are TRBV7-9 and TRBJ2-7; TRBD1 aligns across 7 bases. The V and J ends lost 5 bases and 3 bases, in that order; junction bases with no gene match: 1. This CDR3 has 12 residues. Germline V gene data show CDR1 as SEHNR and CDR2 as FQNEAQ (reference sequence). The chain's CDR3 is CASSDRDYEQYF. DNA for the CDR3: TGTGCCAGCAGCGACAGGGACTACGAGCAGTACTTC.

This chain uses TRBV5-6 with TRBJ1-3, with 10 bases lining up with TRBD1. CDR3 length equals 19 residues. V trimming: 1 base; J trimming: 4 bases; junction bases outside the gene matches: 14. The V gene's germline CDR1 is SGHDT and CDR2 YYEEEE. As DNA, the CDR3 is TGTGCCAGCAGCTTGTGGGTGACAGGGGGCATCCGAGCGGGAAACACCATATATTTT. Translated, it gives CASSLWVTGGIRAGNTIYF.

This chain links TRBV27 with TRBJ1-2; D uncertain. Per germline, CDR1 MNHEY and CDR2 SMNVEV (reference sequence). V gave up 2 bases and J gave up 6 bases, with 10 bases separating them. The CDR3 is made up of 13 amino acids. CDR3 nucleotide sequence: TGTGCCAGCAGTTTAGTGCACGGGGATGGCTACACCTTC. As protein: CASSLVHGDGYTF.

This chain uses TRBV6-8 with TRBJ1-5, with TRBD1 as a possible D gene (6 bases). This CDR3 comprises 16 residues. Trimming took off 2 bases at V and 7 bases at J, with 18 bases between the two ends. Germline-derived CDR1 and CDR2 are MNHGY and SAAAGT. The DNA of the CDR3 is TGTGCCAGCAGTTACGGAAAGTGGGGGGGGCGACAGCCCCAGCATTTT. Its protein is CASSYGKWGGRQPQHF.

This chain connects TRBV19 to TRBJ1-5; 7 nucleotides agree with TRBD1. The CDR3 is 14 amino acids. CDR1 is LNHDA and CDR2 is SQIVND in the germline V gene (reference sequence). V shed 5 bases and J 3 bases; nucleotides not matched to a gene: 4. The CDR3 sequence: CASSPTGSNQPQHF. CDR3 nucleotides: TGTGCCAGTAGTCCGACAGGGTCCAATCAGCCCCAGCATTTT.